The 9 T cell receptor beta chains listed next were all sequenced from one sample in a study of blood T cell repertoires in COVID-19. Some clones are missing from TCRdb's copy, which holds only in-frame ones; the method was immunoSEQ multiplex PCR. The repertoire holds fewer than 300,000 clones, with 70% to 90% as singletons. Sequencing was carried out using peripheral blood. The receptors stem from a man younger than 30 with active or convalescent COVID-19.

This chain joins TRBV7-6 and TRBJ1-4; TRBD1 matches 9 bases. The J segment lost 7 bases and the V segment lost 4 bases, leaving 4 bases of the junction unmatched. The CDR3 runs to 14 residues. CDR1 SGHVS and CDR2 FNYEAQ come from the germline V gene. The CDR3 DNA follows: TGTGCCAGCAGCTCGGGACAGGGCGTTGAAAAACTGTTTTTT. Translation: CASSSGQGVEKLFF.

This chain uses TRBV7-2 with TRBJ1-4; perhaps TRBD1 as D (5 bases). The CDR3 has 14 residues. Germline-derived CDR1 and CDR2 are SGHTA and FQGNSA. The V end lost 2 bases, the J end lost 8 bases, and 12 bases lay between the germline ends. The CDR3 spells CASSLLKGREKLFF. The CDR3 nucleotides read TGTGCCAGCAGCTTACTAAAGGGGCGGGAAAAACTGTTTTTT. The full variable domain, rest sourced from reference TRBV7-2 and TRBJ1-4, is GAGVSQSPSNKVTEKGKDVELRCDPISGHTALYWYRQSLGQGLEFLIYFQGNSAPDKSGLPSDRFSAERTGGSVSTLTIQRTQQEDSAVYLCASSLLKGREKLFFGSGTQLSVL.

The V gene is TRBV5-6, the J gene TRBJ2-7; perhaps TRBD1 as D (5 bases). The CDR3 sequence is 13 residues long. V was trimmed by 1 base and J by 4 bases, leaving 9 bases between them. The V gene's germline CDR1 is SGHDT and CDR2 YYEEEE. The CDR3: CASSLQGPYEQYF. The CDR3 DNA reads TGTGCCAGCAGCTTGCAGGGCCCTTACGAGCAGTACTTC.

The chain joins TRBV29-1 to TRBJ2-2; D is possibly TRBD2 (6 bases). This CDR3 has 12 amino acids. Germline V gene sequence: CDR1 SQVTM, CDR2 ANQGSEA. V lost 7 bases and J 4 bases, leaving 10 bases between the germline ends. Written as DNA, the CDR3 is TGCAGCGGGGAGGACGGCACCGGGGAGCTGTTTTTT. This translates into CSGEDGTGELFF.

The chain has TRBV25-1 and TRBJ1-1, with D possibly matching TRBD1 (6 bases). Trimming took 3 bases from V and 6 from J, leaving 11 bases between them. Germline CDR1 is MGHDK and CDR2 is SYGVNS. The CDR3 is made up of 13 amino acids. The CDR3: CASSDWDTAEAFF. Written as DNA, the CDR3 is TGTGCCAGCAGTGATTGGGACACAGCTGAAGCTTTCTTT.

This chain links TRBV5-1 with TRBJ1-1; D unresolved. This CDR3 region has 14 residues. CDR1 and CDR2 from the germline V gene are SGHRS and YFSETQ. The ends were cut back, 4 bases at V and 0 bases at J, with 10 bases in the middle. CDR3 DNA: TGCGCCAGCAGCCCCTACAGAATGAACACTGAAGCTTTCTTT. Its protein is CASSPYRMNTEAFF. Drawing the rest from reference TRBV5-1 and TRBJ1-1, the complete variable domain is KAGVTQTPRYLIKTRGQQVTLSCSPISGHRSVSWYQQTPGQGLQFLFEYFSETQRNKGNFPGRFSGRQFSNSRSEMNVSTLELGDSALYLCASSPYRMNTEAFFGQGTRLTVV.

V usage is TRBV6-5 and J usage is TRBJ2-2; D might be TRBD2 (6 bases). The V end lost 6 bases, the J end lost 4 bases, and 15 bases lay between the germline ends. Per germline, CDR1 MNHEY and CDR2 SVGAGI. This CDR3 spans 15 amino acids. CDR3 region: CASSLRDLGTGELFF. CDR3 DNA sequence: TGTGCCAGCAGCCTCCGGGACTTAGGCACCGGGGAGCTGTTTTTT.

The gene calls are TRBV7-9 and TRBJ2-7, with TRBD2 as a possible D gene (5 bases). V lost 4 bases and J lost 1, with 20 bases in between. The CDR3 consists of 17 residues. CDR1 is SEHNR, CDR2 FQNEAQ, per germline (reference sequence). The CDR3 spells CASSSTGRGILSYEQYF. CDR3 nucleotides: TGTGCCAGCAGCTCAACGGGGAGAGGGATCCTTTCCTACGAGCAGTACTTC.

The chain combines TRBV11-2 with TRBJ1-5; 9 bases are a match to TRBD1. The CDR3 loop spans 16 amino acids. J was trimmed by 0 bases and V by 5 bases; bases with no gene match: 5. Germline CDR1 reads SGHAT; CDR2 reads FQNNGV. CDR3 amino acids: CASSRRTGDSNQPQHF. The DNA of the CDR3 is TGTGCCAGCAGCCGCCGGACAGGGGATAGCAATCAGCCCCAGCATTTT.